The source of this TCR beta chain is a study of identical twins. TCRdb analysed the 5' RACE reads with MiXCR anew, one entry per CDR3 protein. The sample yields 400,000 to 650,000 distinct CDR3 sequences, less than 25% seen once. Trimming shortened V by 1 base and J by 6 bases, and 15 bases separated the two germline ends. The CDR3 runs 16 residues. Germline V gives CDR1 SGHTA, CDR2 FQGNSA. These data are also associated with another study on T cells expressing NK-cell markers. That source adds: In sorted CD3+CD56+NKG2C+, CD3+CD56+NKG2C- and CD3+CD56-NKG2C+ T cells, TCR beta repertoires were obtained.

This TCR came from a woman aged 18-29 years in good health. The sequenced material came from CD4+ T cells sorted from blood. The chain uses TRBV7-2 and TRBJ2-2; D is uncertain. As DNA, the CDR3 is TGTGCCAGCAGCTTAGTGGCTAGTCACGGGTCCGGGGAGCTGTTTTTT. Translation: CASSLVASHGSGELFF.